This T cell receptor (beta chain) came from a study of identical twins. Notes on the study in general: Potential partial confounding of zero-insertion analyses by invariant MAIT and iNKT cells was noted. Clonotypes of the beta chain that were abundant in cord blood carried fewer insertions (memory repertoires showed none).

Note on this clonotype: Its specificity is unknown. Because it lacks the conserved phenylalanine or tryptophan at the end, this CDR3 is likely a read error.

Trimming shortened V by 4 bases and J by 1 base, and 10 bases separated the two germline ends. The CDR3 is made up of 15 amino acids. Germline loops: CDR1 MDHEN, CDR2 SYDVKM. TCRdb re-analysed the 5' RACE reads in MiXCR, keeping a single row per CDR3 protein. The sample has around 1.7 million distinct CDR3 sequences; roughly 35% are singletons. The donor group consisted entirely of healthy Caucasians. Specimen: cord blood. This clonotype was obtained from a newborn girl in good health. This chain connects TRBV28 to TRBJ2-2; no definite D call. CDR3 DNA: TGTGCCAGCAGTTCCCCCGTAAAGAACACCGGGGAGCTGTTTGTT. It is translated as CASSSPVKNTGELFV.